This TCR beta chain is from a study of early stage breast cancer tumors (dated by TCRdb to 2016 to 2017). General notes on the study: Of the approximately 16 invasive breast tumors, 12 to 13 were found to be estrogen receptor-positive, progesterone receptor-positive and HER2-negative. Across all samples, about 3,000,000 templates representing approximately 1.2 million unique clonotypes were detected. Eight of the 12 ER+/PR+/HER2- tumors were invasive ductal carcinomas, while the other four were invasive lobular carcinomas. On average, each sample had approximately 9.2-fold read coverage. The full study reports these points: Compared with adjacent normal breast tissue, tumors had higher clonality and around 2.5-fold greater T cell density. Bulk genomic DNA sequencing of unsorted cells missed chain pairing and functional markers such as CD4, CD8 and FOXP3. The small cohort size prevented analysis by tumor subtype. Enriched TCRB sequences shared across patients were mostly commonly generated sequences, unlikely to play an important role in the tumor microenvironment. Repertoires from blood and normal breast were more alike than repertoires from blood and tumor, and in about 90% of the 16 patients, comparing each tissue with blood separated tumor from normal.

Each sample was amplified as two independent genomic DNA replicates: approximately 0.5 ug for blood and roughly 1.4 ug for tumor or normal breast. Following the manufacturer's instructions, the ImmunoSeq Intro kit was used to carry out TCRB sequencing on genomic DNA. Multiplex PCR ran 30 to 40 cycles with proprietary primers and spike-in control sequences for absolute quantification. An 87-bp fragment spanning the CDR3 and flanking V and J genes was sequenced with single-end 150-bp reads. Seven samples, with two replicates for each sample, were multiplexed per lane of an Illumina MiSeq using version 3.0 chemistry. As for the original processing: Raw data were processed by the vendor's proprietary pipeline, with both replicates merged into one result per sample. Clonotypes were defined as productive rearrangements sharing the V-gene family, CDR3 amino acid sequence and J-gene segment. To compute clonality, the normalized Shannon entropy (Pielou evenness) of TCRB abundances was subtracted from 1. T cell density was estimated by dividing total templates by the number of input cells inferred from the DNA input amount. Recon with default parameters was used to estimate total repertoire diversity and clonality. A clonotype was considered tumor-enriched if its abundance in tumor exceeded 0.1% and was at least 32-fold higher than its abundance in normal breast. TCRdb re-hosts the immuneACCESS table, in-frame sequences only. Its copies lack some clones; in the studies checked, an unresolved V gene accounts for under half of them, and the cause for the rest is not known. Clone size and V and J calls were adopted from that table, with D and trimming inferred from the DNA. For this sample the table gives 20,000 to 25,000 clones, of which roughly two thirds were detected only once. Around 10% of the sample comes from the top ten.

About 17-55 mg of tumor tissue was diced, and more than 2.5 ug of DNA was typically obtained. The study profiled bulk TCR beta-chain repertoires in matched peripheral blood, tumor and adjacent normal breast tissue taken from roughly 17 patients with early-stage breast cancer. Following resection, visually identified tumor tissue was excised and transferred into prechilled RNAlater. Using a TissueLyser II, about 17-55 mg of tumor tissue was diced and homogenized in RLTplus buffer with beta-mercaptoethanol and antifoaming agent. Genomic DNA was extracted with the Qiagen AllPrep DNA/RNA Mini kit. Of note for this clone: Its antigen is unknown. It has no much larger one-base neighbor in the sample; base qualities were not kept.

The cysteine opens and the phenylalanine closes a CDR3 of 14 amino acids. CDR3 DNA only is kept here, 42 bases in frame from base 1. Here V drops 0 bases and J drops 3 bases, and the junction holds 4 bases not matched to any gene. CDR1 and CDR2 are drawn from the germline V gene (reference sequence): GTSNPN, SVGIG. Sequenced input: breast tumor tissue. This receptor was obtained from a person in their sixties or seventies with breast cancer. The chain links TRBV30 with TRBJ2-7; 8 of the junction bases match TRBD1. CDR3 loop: CAWSVGDRGYEQYF. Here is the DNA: TGTGCCTGGAGTGTAGGCGACAGGGGCTACGAGCAGTACTTC. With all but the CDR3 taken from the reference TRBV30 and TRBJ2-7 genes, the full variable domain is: SQTIHQWPATLVQPVGSPLSLECTVEGTSNPNLYWYRQAAGRGLQLLFYSVGIGQISSEVPQNLSASRPQDRQFILSSKKLLLSDSGFYLCAWSVGDRGYEQYFGPGTRLTVT.